The sequence of this T cell receptor (beta chain) was determined in a study of CD8 T cells in ankylosing spondylitis. A single record per CDR3 protein comes from TCRdb applying MiXCR to the 5' RACE reads. The sample consists of roughly 700,000 distinct CDR3 sequences, roughly 20% of them appearing once. Germline loops: CDR1 SGHRS, CDR2 YFSETQ. The CDR3 spans 14 residues. With V trimmed by 2 bases and J by 1 base, 2 bases remained unmatched. Study conclusions and caveats: About 8 highly homologous variants made up a TCR beta motif that seemed to typify ankylosing spondylitis blood. Some of the motif variants had earlier been found in reactive arthritis patients' fluid and blood. As for the disease-linked clones, they showed a CD8+ phenotype and occurred at relatively low frequencies in peripheral blood. According to the report, clones linked to the disease were significantly enriched in matched synovial fluid samples taken from ankylosing spondylitis patients.

This clonotype was seen ten or more times. Antigen unknown. The clonotype originates from a male donor with ankylosing spondylitis. This chain links TRBV5-1 with TRBJ2-5; TRBD2 aligns across 7 bases. Sequencing was done on a sample of blood, either unsorted or a sorted T cell fraction (not recorded which). This CDR3 is CASSFSGAQETQYF. The DNA of the CDR3 is TGCGCCAGCAGCTTCAGCGGGGCCCAAGAGACCCAGTACTTC. Full variable domain (outside the CDR3, taken from reference TRBV5-1 and TRBJ2-5): KAGVTQTPRYLIKTRGQQVTLSCSPISGHRSVSWYQQTPGQGLQFLFEYFSETQRNKGNFPGRFSGRQFSNSRSEMNVSTLELGDSALYLCASSFSGAQETQYFGPGTRLLVL.